Presented here are 8 T cell receptor beta chains from one specimen sequenced in a study of vaccination effects on CD4 cells after COVID-19. The table came from immunoSEQ multiplex PCR; TCRdb's copy has only in-frame clones and leaves some out. In the table there are fewer than 30,000 clones, 72% of which are singletons. Antigen-specific CD4+ T cells were expanded with viral peptide pools in the ViraFEST assay before sequencing. Having been cultured for around ten days, the cells underwent CD4+ T cell isolation. Vaccinated participants had no history of SARS-CoV-2 infection and tested negative for nucleocapsid antibodies. The antigens these receptors bind are not known. The sample was CD4+ T cells from PBMCs cultured with SARS-CoV-2 spike peptides, taken before COVID-19 vaccination. These receptors were taken from a human donor who received a COVID-19 vaccine.

This clone showed up just a few times. The chain carries TRBV6-5 and TRBJ1-1; tentatively, D is TRBD1 (6 bases). The CDR3 is made up of 15 amino acids. From germline, CDR1 is MNHEY and CDR2 SVGAGI. The V gene lost 5 bases and the J gene lost 3 bases, with 16 bases spanning the gap. CDR3 nucleotides: TGTGCCAGCAGTCGTCCAGGGGTAGGGGACACTGAAGCTTTCTTT. This gives the protein CASSRPGVGDTEAFF.

This rearrangement joins TRBV5-6 to TRBJ1-5; 7 positions agree with TRBD1. Germline values: CDR1 SGHDT, CDR2 YYEEEE. Losses at the gene ends were 2 bases for V and 4 bases for J; bases not matched to a gene: 6. The CDR3 extends over 15 amino acids. The CDR3 sequence is CASSLWVRGNQPQHF. As DNA, the CDR3 is TGTGCCAGCAGCTTATGGGTCAGGGGGAATCAGCCCCAGCATTTT.

In DNA form, the CDR3 reads TGTGCCAGCAGCTTAGGGTCGGAGACCTATGGCTACACCTTC. Translating gives CASSLGSETYGYTF. The chain joins TRBV7-9 to TRBJ1-2; the D is unclear. This CDR3 spans 14 amino acids. Trimming removed 1 base at V and 4 bases at J, with 10 bases between. Germline CDR1 reads SEHNR; CDR2 reads FQNEAQ (reference sequence). Full variable domain (rest looked up from reference TRBV7-9 and TRBJ1-2): DTGVSQNPRHKITKRGQNVTFRCDPISEHNRLYWYRQTLGQGPEFLTYFQNEAQLEKSRLLSDRFSAERPKGSFSTLEIQRTEQGDSAMYLCASSLGSETYGYTFGSGTRLTVV.

The V gene is TRBV14, the J gene TRBJ2-3; D is undetermined. CDR3 length: 13 amino acids. Deletions cut 0 bases from V and 8 bases from J, with 9 bases between. Germline values: CDR1 SGHDN, CDR2 FVKESK. CDR3 in DNA: TGTGCCAGCAGCCAAGATCGGGCACTTACGCAGTATTTT. Its protein is CASSQDRALTQYF. The complete variable domain, with remaining parts taken from reference TRBV14 and TRBJ2-3, reads EAGVTQFPSHSVIEKGQTVTLRCDPISGHDNLYWYRRVMGKEIKFLLHFVKESKQDESGMPNNRFLAERTGGTYSTLKVQPAELEDSGVYFCASSQDRALTQYFGPGTRLTVL.

The chain has TRBV3-1 (or the pseudogene TRBV3-2) and TRBJ1-2, with D possibly TRBD1 on 5 matching bases. Germline loops: CDR1 LGHDT, CDR2 YNNKEL (reference sequence). V lost 1 base to trimming and J lost 2 bases, with 5 bases between them. CDR3 length equals 13 residues. The CDR3 region has the DNA TGTGCCAGCAGCCAAGGACAGAACTATGGCTACACCTTC. Its translation: CASSQGQNYGYTF.

The chain carries TRBV7-7 and TRBJ2-5; D is possibly TRBD2 (5 bases). Trimming removed 1 base from V and 5 bases from J, with 11 bases in between. This CDR3 contains 14 residues. Looked up from germline, CDR1 is SSHAT and CDR2 is FNYEAQ (reference sequence). CDR3 DNA: TGTGCCAGCAGCTTAGTCGGGGTGCGGGAGACCCAGTACTTC. Amino acid sequence: CASSLVGVRETQYF.

The rearrangement links TRBV9 to TRBJ2-3; 15 bases agree with TRBD2. The junction had 11 bases not matched to a gene; V was cut back by 0 bases and J by 0 bases. Germline CDR1 reads SGDLS; CDR2 reads YYNGEE. The CDR3 has 21 amino acids. CDR3 protein: CASSVASGLAGGRISTDTQYF. CDR3 coding DNA: TGTGCCAGCAGCGTAGCTTCGGGACTAGCGGGAGGAAGGATAAGCACAGATACGCAGTATTTT.

This sequence joins TRBV30 and TRBJ1-4; 7 bases are a match to TRBD1. J was trimmed by 1 base and V by 6 bases; bases with no gene match: 2. Germline V gene data show CDR1 as GTSNPN and CDR2 as SVGIG (reference sequence). The CDR3 is made up of 13 amino acids. The CDR3 loop reads CACYRGTNEKLFF. CDR3 coding DNA: TGTGCCTGCTACAGGGGAACTAATGAAAAACTGTTTTTT.